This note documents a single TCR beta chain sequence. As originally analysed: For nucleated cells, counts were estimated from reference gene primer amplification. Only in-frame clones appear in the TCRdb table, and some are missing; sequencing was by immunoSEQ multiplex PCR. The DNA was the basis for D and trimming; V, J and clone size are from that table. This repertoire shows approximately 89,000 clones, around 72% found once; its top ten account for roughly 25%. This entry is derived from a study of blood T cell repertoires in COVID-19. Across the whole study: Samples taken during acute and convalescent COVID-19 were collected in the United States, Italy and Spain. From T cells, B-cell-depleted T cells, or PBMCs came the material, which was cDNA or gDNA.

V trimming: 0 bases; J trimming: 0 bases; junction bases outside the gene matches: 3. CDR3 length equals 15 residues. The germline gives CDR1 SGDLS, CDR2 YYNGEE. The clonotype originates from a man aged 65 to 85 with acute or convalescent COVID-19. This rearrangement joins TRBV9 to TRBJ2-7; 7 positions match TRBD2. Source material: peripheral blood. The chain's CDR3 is CASSVGGGVSYEQYF. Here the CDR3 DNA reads TGTGCCAGCAGCGTAGGGGGAGGGGTCTCCTACGAGCAGTACTTC.